Below, 32 T cell receptor beta chains from the same sample are listed, as sequenced in a study of blood T cell repertoires in COVID-19. Method: immunoSEQ multiplex PCR; TCRdb's copy keeps in-frame clones and lacks some. The sample consists of around 100,000 clones, 84% of them appearing once. The specimen was peripheral blood. Every receptor here comes from a human donor in a cohort sampled during active COVID-19.

The chain employs TRBV19 and TRBJ1-1; weak D call: TRBD1 (6 bases). From germline, CDR1 is LNHDA and CDR2 SQIVND (reference sequence). There are 13 residues in the CDR3. Trimming took 5 bases from V and 11 from J, leaving 18 bases between them. In DNA form, the CDR3 reads TGTGCCAGTAGTCGGGGTACAGGGCCAAGGGCTTTCTTT. It encodes CASSRGTGPRAFF.

Turning to this clone: Relative to the germline gene, one junction end is altered; a read error may explain this. The V gene is TRBV2, the J gene TRBJ2-3, with 8 bases fitting TRBD2. Germline CDR1 is SNHLY and CDR2 is FYNNEI. The CDR3 length is 11 residues. This CDR3 reads CASSEEPPGGW. Here the CDR3 DNA reads TGTGCCAGCAGTGAAGAACCCCCGGGAGGGTGG.

In its sample, this clone was seen a few times. This chain connects TRBV12-5 to TRBJ2-2; D call uncertain. CDR1 is LGHNT, CDR2 FRNRAP, per germline. Trimming removed 8 bases from V and 6 bases from J, with 16 bases in between. CDR3 size: 14 residues. The DNA for the CDR3 is TGTGCTAGTTTAACAAACAATCTCGCCGGGGAGCTGTTTTTT. It translates to CASLTNNLAGELFF.

The chain couples TRBV21-1 to TRBJ1-5; TRBD1 was called by the table and not checked on the DNA. TRBV21-1 is a recognized pseudogene. The length of the CDR3 is 13 residues. CDR3 loop: CASSRTGEQPQHF. For the CDR3, the DNA is TGTGCCAGCAGCCGTACAGGGGAACAGCCCCAGCATTTT.

The CDR3 DNA reads TGTGCCAGCAGTACCAGGGGGGATGGCTACACCTTC. Translation gives CASSTRGDGYTF. The genes are TRBV12-3 or TRBV12-4 and TRBJ1-2, with 7 bases fitting TRBD1. The CDR3 spans 12 residues. The V segment lost 5 bases and the J segment 6 bases; nucleotides outside the gene matches: 3.

The chain uses TRBV9 and TRBJ2-7; D perhaps matches TRBD2 (7 bases). Germline V gives CDR1 SGDLS, CDR2 YYNGEE. V was trimmed by 4 bases and J by 3 bases, leaving 17 bases between them. The CDR3 runs 15 residues. The chain's CDR3 is CASSFSGTSDYEQYF. The CDR3 bases are TGTGCCAGCAGCTTCAGCGGGACAAGCGACTACGAGCAGTACTTC.

This clone was observed a single time. The chain is built from TRBV7-8 and TRBJ2-5; TRBD2 matches at 15 bases. The CDR3 extends over 17 amino acids. Germline V lookup: CDR1 SGHVS, CDR2 FQNEAQ. J gave up 5 bases and V 5 bases, and 9 bases lay outside the gene matches. The CDR3 nucleotides read TGTGCCAGCAGCCTTCGGACTAGCGGGAGGGCCTGGGAGACCCAGTACTTC. This gives the protein CASSLRTSGRAWETQYF.

The rearrangement links TRBV19 to TRBJ1-5; 9 positions match TRBD1. Trimming at V came to 6 bases and at J to 7 bases, leaving 7 bases not matched to a gene. The CDR3 contains 14 residues. Germline CDR1 and CDR2: LNHDA and SQIVND (reference sequence). CDR3 DNA: TGTGCCAGTAGGGGGGGGACAGGGAAACAGCCCCAGCATTTT. This codes for CASRGGTGKQPQHF.

This chain links TRBV4-2 with TRBJ2-2, with 7 bases that match TRBD1. CDR3 length: 14 amino acids. The J segment lost 8 bases and the V segment lost 1 base, leaving 4 bases of the junction unmatched. Germline loops: CDR1 LGHNA, CDR2 YNFKEQ. Written as DNA, the CDR3 is TGTGCCAGCAGCCAAGGACAGGGCGGAGGGGAGCTGTTTTTT. It specifies CASSQGQGGGELFF.

The rearrangement joins TRBV23-1 to TRBJ2-5; D remains unclear. TRBV23-1 is given ORF status, its function remaining uncertain. The CDR3 has 16 amino acids. V lost 8 bases, J lost 1 base, and 20 bases lay in between. The DNA for the CDR3 is TGCGCCAGCTCGAAACCAGGTCCGGCCCTCCAAGAGACCCAGTACTTC. It translates to CASSKPGPALQETQYF.

This clone was detected a few times. The chain uses TRBV11-2 and TRBJ2-4; the match to TRBD1 covers 8 bases. With 3 bases clipped from V and 8 bases from J, the junction kept 12 bases outside the gene matches. CDR1 SGHAT and CDR2 FQNNGV come from the germline V gene. The CDR3 runs 16 residues. CDR3 amino acids: CASSFTGGVSGDIQYF. Here the CDR3 DNA reads TGTGCCAGCAGCTTTACAGGGGGAGTCTCTGGAGACATTCAGTACTTC.

This rearrangement joins TRBV5-4 to TRBJ2-1; 7 bases match TRBD2. The CDR3 has 17 amino acids. J lost 4 bases, V lost 2 bases, and 12 bases had no gene match. CDR1 and CDR2 (germline): SGHNT, YYREEE (reference sequence). In DNA form, the CDR3 reads TGTGCCAGCAGCTTCCCCTATAGTGCGGGAGAATACAATGAGCAGTTCTTC. Its translation is CASSFPYSAGEYNEQFF. The variable domain in full, completed from reference TRBV5-4 and TRBJ2-1, reads ETGVTQSPTHLIKTRGQQVTLRCSSQSGHNTVSWYQQALGQGPQFIFQYYREEENGRGNFPPRFSGLQFPNYSSELNVNALELDDSALYLCASSFPYSAGEYNEQFFGPGTRLTVL.

This clone was seen a few times. The chain couples TRBV6-5 to TRBJ1-1, with 8 bases fitting TRBD1. J was trimmed by 5 bases and V by 6 bases; bases with no gene match: 5. Germline V gene sequence: CDR1 MNHEY, CDR2 SVGAGI. This CDR3 is 13 amino acids long. In nucleotides, the CDR3 is TGTGCCAGCAGGGTGGACAGGGCGACTGAAGCTTTCTTT. As protein: CASRVDRATEAFF.

This clone was counted a single time. The V call is TRBV7-9, the J call TRBJ2-2; D may be TRBD1 (5 bases). This CDR3 spans 15 amino acids. Between the trimmed V and J ends, which lost 5 bases and 1 base, there was a span of 11 bases. The germline CDR1 and CDR2 sequences are SEHNR and FQNEAQ (reference sequence). CDR3 sequence reads: CASSPPGWNTGELFF. The CDR3 bases are TGTGCCAGCAGCCCCCCAGGGTGGAACACCGGGGAGCTGTTTTTT.

This chain joins TRBV6-5 and TRBJ2-7; the match to TRBD1 covers 9 bases. The CDR3 runs 14 residues. Looked up from germline, CDR1 is MNHEY and CDR2 is SVGAGI. Losses at the gene ends were 9 bases for V and 5 bases for J; bases not matched to a gene: 11. CDR3 amino acids: CARVPGTGRHEQYF. In DNA, the CDR3 is TGTGCCAGGGTACCCGGGACAGGGCGCCACGAGCAGTACTTC.

This chain connects TRBV10-1 to TRBJ2-7, with 10 bases fitting TRBD1. The CDR3 totals 14 residues. The V and J ends lost 5 bases and 2 bases, in that order; junction bases with no gene match: 3. Per germline, CDR1 WNHNN and CDR2 SYGVQD (reference sequence). In DNA form, the CDR3 reads TGCGCCAGCAGTAAGACAGGGGGCACCTACGAGCAGTACTTC. Protein sequence: CASSKTGGTYEQYF.

This clone turned up a few times. The rearrangement uses TRBV6-2 or TRBV6-3 and TRBJ2-2, with D possibly TRBD2 on 7 matching bases. Germline CDR1 is MNHEY and CDR2 is SVGEGT. Trimming removed 6 bases from V and 0 bases from J, with 17 bases in between. The CDR3 runs 17 residues. The chain's CDR3 is CASSRPPGGANTGELFF. In DNA form, the CDR3 reads TGTGCCAGCAGCCGACCCCCGGGGGGCGCGAACACCGGGGAGCTGTTTTTT.

On this clone itself: Germline is not matched at one junction end, which may reflect a read error. The genes are TRBV6-1 and TRBJ1-4, with 11 bases fitting TRBD1. CDR1 and CDR2 from the germline V gene are MNHNS and SASEGT. CDR3 size: 15 residues. The CDR3 nucleotides are TGTGCCAGCAGAGAAGGTGGGACAGGGGGTGAAAAACTGTTTTTT. Its protein product is CASREGGTGGEKLFF.

V usage is TRBV6-5 and J usage is TRBJ2-3; the match to TRBD2 covers 7 bases. This CDR3 is built from 14 residues. Germline CDR1 is MNHEY and CDR2 is SVGAGI. The V and J ends lost 8 bases and 4 bases, in that order; junction bases with no gene match: 9. Here the CDR3 reads CASRGREGADTQYF. DNA for the CDR3: TGTGCCAGCCGGGGAAGGGAGGGAGCAGATACGCAGTATTTT.

This clone has a handful of counts. This chain connects TRBV6-5 to TRBJ1-1; tentatively, D is TRBD1 (6 bases). From germline, CDR1 is MNHEY and CDR2 SVGAGI. Trimming removed 10 bases at V and 8 bases at J, with 17 bases between. This CDR3 comprises 12 residues. CDR3 in DNA: TGTGCCACCGAGAGGTTGGACAGAGAAGCTTTCTTT. This codes for CATERLDREAFF.

The sample holds one count of this clone. The rearrangement links TRBV9 to TRBJ2-3; 12 nucleotides line up with TRBD2. CDR1 and CDR2 from the germline V gene are SGDLS and YYNGEE. V was pared by 0 bases and J by 6 bases, with 11 bases of the junction left unmatched. This CDR3 comprises 18 residues. Here the CDR3 reads CASSVGMTSGGTSDTQYF. The CDR3 coding sequence is TGTGCCAGCAGCGTAGGAATGACTAGCGGGGGTACCTCGGATACGCAGTATTTT.

This chain links TRBV7-8 with TRBJ1-2, with no clear D. This CDR3 region has 12 residues. V lost 5 bases and J lost 8, with 12 bases in between. Germline V CDR1 and CDR2: SGHVS, FQNEAQ. CDR3 sequence: CASSHSGTGYTF. In nucleotides, the CDR3 is TGTGCCAGCAGCCACAGTGGAACGGGCTACACCTTC.

The chain uses TRBV18 and TRBJ1-4, with D perhaps matching TRBD1 (6 bases). Germline V gives CDR1 KGHSH, CDR2 LQKENI. CDR3 length: 15 residues. Trimming stripped 6 bases from V and 0 bases from J, with 11 bases between. The CDR3 DNA sequence: TGTGCCAGCTCGAAAAGACAGGCAACTAATGAAAAACTGTTTTTT. It yields the protein CASSKRQATNEKLFF.

The rearrangement uses TRBV6-1 and TRBJ2-7, with TRBD1 matching 7 bases. CDR3 size: 12 residues. Germline trimming cut 8 bases from V and 12 bases from J; bases unmatched to any gene: 13. Germline V gives CDR1 MNHNS, CDR2 SASEGT. CDR3 coding DNA: TGTGCCAGCCATGAAGCGGTGGGACAGCCGTACTTC. This codes for CASHEAVGQPYF.

V is TRBV11-2 and J is TRBJ1-6, with a tentative D call TRBD1 (6 bases). The ends were cut back, 0 bases at V and 9 bases at J, with 12 bases in the middle. The germline CDR1 and CDR2 sequences are SGHAT and FQNNGV. CDR3 length equals 15 residues. This CDR3 reads CASSLDRGGVSPLHF. The CDR3 bases are TGTGCCAGCAGCTTAGATCGAGGGGGGGTTTCACCCCTCCACTTT.

The rearrangement links TRBV12-3 or TRBV12-4 to TRBJ1-2; 7 nucleotides line up with TRBD1. After removal of 6 bases from V and 8 bases from J, the junction contained 9 bases not matched to a gene. The CDR3 sequence is 13 residues long. CDR3 sequence reads: CASSPDRVGGYTF. The CDR3 bases are TGTGCCAGCAGCCCCGACAGGGTGGGAGGCTACACCTTC.

The V and J genes are TRBV7-2 and TRBJ1-4; D call uncertain. Germline CDR1 SGHTA, CDR2 FQGNSA. V lost 1 base and J lost 0, with 12 bases in between. The CDR3 length is 17 residues. The CDR3 is CASSLGPIISTNEKLFF. Here the CDR3 DNA reads TGTGCCAGCAGCTTAGGGCCCATTATTTCAACTAATGAAAAACTGTTTTTT.

This clone appeared once. The gene calls are TRBV18 and TRBJ2-3; 7 nucleotides match TRBD2. Germline-derived CDR1 and CDR2 are KGHSH and LQKENI. V dropped 1 base and J dropped 3; count of bases not matched to a gene: 7. This CDR3 comprises 16 residues. The CDR3 nucleotides are TGTGCCAGCTCACCACGGGCAGCGGGGCTGACAGATACGCAGTATTTT. Translated, it gives CASSPRAAGLTDTQYF.

This chain links TRBV7-2 with TRBJ2-5; D may be TRBD1 (6 bases). The CDR3 totals 16 residues. Germline loops: CDR1 SGHTA, CDR2 FQGNSA. V was cut by 1 base and J by 3 bases, with 15 bases left in between. The CDR3 bases are TGTGCCAGCAGCTTAGTGGCGGTACGACAGGAAGAGACCCAGTACTTC. This codes for CASSLVAVRQEETQYF.

The chain carries TRBV19 and TRBJ1-5, with D maybe TRBD1 (5 bases). The CDR3 consists of 16 residues. Germline-derived CDR1 and CDR2 are LNHDA and SQIVND (reference sequence). V shed 7 bases and J shed 0 bases, with 16 bases lying between them. The chain's CDR3 is CASKAQALLSNQPQHF. The CDR3 DNA is TGTGCCAGTAAGGCACAGGCCCTTCTTAGCAATCAGCCCCAGCATTTT.

On this clone itself: The junction departs from the called germline gene at one end, perhaps through a read error. The rearrangement uses TRBV7-7 and TRBJ2-5, with D possibly TRBD2 on 5 matching bases. Germline CDR1 is SSHAT and CDR2 is FNYEAQ (reference sequence). The CDR3 length is 16 residues. CDR3 residues: CASSSLGSGSTETQYF. The CDR3 DNA reads as TGTGCTAGCAGCTCGTTAGGGTCGGGGAGTACGGAGACCCAGTACTTC. The variable domain in full, with the rest retrieved from reference TRBV7-7 and TRBJ2-5, is GAGVSQSPRYKVTKRGQDVTLRCDPISSHATLYWYQQALGQGPEFLTYFNYEAQPDKSGLPSDRFSAERPEGSISTLTIQRTEQRDSAMYRCASSSLGSGSTETQYFGPGTRLLVL.

The chain couples TRBV11-2 to TRBJ2-1; 9 bases fit TRBD1. The CDR3 is 16 amino acids. V trimming: 3 bases; J trimming: 5 bases; junction bases outside the gene matches: 8. CDR1 is SGHAT and CDR2 is FQNNGV in the germline V gene. CDR3 region: CASSFSGTGTDNEQFF. CDR3 in DNA: TGTGCCAGCAGCTTCTCCGGGACAGGGACAGACAATGAGCAGTTCTTC.